This TCR beta chain came from a study of blood T cell repertoires in COVID-19 (TCRdb year 2020). At the level of the whole study: Samples covering the acute and convalescent phases of COVID-19 were provided by collaborators in the United States, Italy and Spain. The material from the prospective study consisted of cDNA or gDNA derived from T cells, B-cell-depleted T cells, or PBMCs. The sample metadata nearly always contained a de-identified subject ID, COVID-19 status, age in years and sex. The samples were drawn from the first 160 participants of the ongoing ImmuneRACE study and from some 1,300 subjects provided by 6 global collaborators. The dataset comprised deeply sampled blood TCRbeta repertoires from subjects exposed to, actively infected with, or recovered from COVID-19. The repertoires were released in a freely available public database meant as a resource for research on the immune response to SARS-CoV-2. Where available, HLA class I and class II types were obtained from metadata supplied by the sample provider rather than from assay-based typing.

TCRbeta CDR3 regions were amplified from genomic DNA using the immunoSEQ Assay, a bias-controlled multiplex PCR. As for the original processing: Nucleated cell counts per sample were estimated from amplification of reference gene primers within the assay. Sequence reads were collapsed and filtered to measure the absolute abundance of every unique TCRbeta CDR3 rearrangement. For each sample, productive Simpson clonality was calculated by taking the square root of Simpson's diversity index across productive rearrangements. TCRdb holds this immuneACCESS table with in-frame rearrangements only. Some clones are missing; in checked studies, unresolved V genes explain under half, and the rest has no known cause. The V and J calls and clone size were taken over from that table, and D and trimming were inferred from the DNA. This sample lists approximately 150,000 clones; more than 75% were detected once. The ten largest account for over 4% of the sample.

Results the study describes overall, beyond this receptor: Clinical and demographic metadata were provided uncurated, with the amount varying by source and participant.

CDR1 and CDR2 are drawn from the germline V gene: SGHRS, YFSETQ. Taken from cysteine to phenylalanine, the CDR3 has 12 residues. Only CDR3 DNA is held: 36 bases, read in frame from base 1. Trimming takes 5 bases from V and 4 bases from J, and the germline ends sit 9 bases apart. As concerns this clone: There is no known antigen for this receptor. Base quality data are lacking; no much larger clone is found one base away.

Whole blood was collected in K2EDTA tubes by collaborating institutions according to the institutions' own protocols. For TCRbeta analysis, collaborators shipped samples as frozen whole blood, isolated PBMCs, or DNA extracted from either of those sample types. The sequenced sample consisted of peripheral blood. The clonotype originates from a woman between 50 and 59 years old with acute or convalescent COVID-19. The chain is encoded by TRBV5-1 joined to TRBJ2-5; the D region possibly corresponds to TRBD2 (5 bases align). The encoded CDR3 is CASREGRETQYF. The DNA is as follows: TGCGCCAGCAGAGAGGGCCGAGAGACCCAGTACTTC.